The 21 T cell receptor beta chains below were found in one sample sequenced in a study of T cell clonality in common variable immunodeficiency. Some clones are missing from TCRdb's copy, which holds only in-frame ones; the method was immunoSEQ multiplex PCR. The sample contains roughly 30,000 clones, none occurring once; approximately 4.7% lies in the top ten. The sequencing input was peripheral blood mononuclear cells. The source is a person between 18 and 75 years old in good health.

Regarding this clone: The CDR3 end falls 3 residues outside the read, so it is completed with the germline J gene. The chain uses TRBV7-9 and TRBJ2-1; 7 nucleotides agree with TRBD1. The CDR3 extends over 15 amino acids. The germline V gene has CDR1 SEHNR and CDR2 FQNEAQ (reference sequence). V trimming: 0 bases; J trimming: 4 bases; junction bases outside the gene matches: 3. The sequenced part of the CDR3 DNA is TGTGCCAGCAGCTTAGCTGGGACAGCATACAATGAG. Encoded protein: CASSLAGTAYNE. The entire CDR3 protein reads CASSLAGTAYNEQFF.

This clone was detected ten times or more. The read finishes 3 residues shy of the CDR3 end, and the germline J gene is used to complete it. This chain connects TRBV30 to TRBJ2-5; tentatively, D is TRBD2 (6 bases). The CDR3 is 14 amino acids. Germline CDR1 GTSNPN, CDR2 SVGIG (reference sequence). V was cut by 4 bases and J by 4 bases, with 16 bases left in between. The sequenced CDR3 bases are TGTGCCTGGATGTACGGAGCCGGGGGAGAGACC. Translation: CAWMYGAGGET. The entire CDR3 is CAWMYGAGGETQYF.

This clone was seen ten or more times. The CDR3 end is not reached by the read, which stops 3 residues before it; the germline J gene fills it in. The V and J genes are TRBV20-1 and TRBJ2-1; D might be TRBD1 (6 bases). CDR1 and CDR2 (germline): DFQATT, SNEGSKA (reference sequence). The V end was cut by 3 bases, the J end by 8 bases, with 8 bases between. The CDR3 is 11 residues long. CDR3 bases read: TGCAGTGCTAGTAAGGGGGATGAG. This encodes CSASKGDE. The entire CDR3 is CSASKGDEQFF.

This clone came up many times. The read stops 3 residues short of the end of the CDR3; the missing end is completed from the germline J gene. The rearrangement uses TRBV2 and TRBJ2-1, with 7 nucleotides matching TRBD2. Losses at the gene ends were 9 bases for V and 8 bases for J; bases not matched to a gene: 7. The V gene's germline CDR1 is SNHLY and CDR2 FYNNEI. The CDR3 runs 12 residues. The CDR3 loop reads CASVLASDEQFF. The sequenced CDR3 bases are TGTGCCAGTGTACTAGCGTCCGATGAG. Variable domain in full (rest from reference TRBV2 and TRBJ2-1): EPEVTQTPSHQVTQMGQEVILRCVPISNHLYFYWYRQILGQKVEFLVSFYNNEISEKSEIFDDQFSVERPDGSNFTLKIRSTKLEDSAMYFCASVLASDEQFFGPGTRLTVL.

There are many counts of this clone. Coverage ceases 3 residues before the CDR3 finishes, and the germline J gene fills in the end. V usage is TRBV2 and J usage is TRBJ2-7; D might be TRBD1 (5 bases). V lost 4 bases to trimming and J lost 2 bases, with 9 bases between them. The V gene's germline CDR1 is SNHLY and CDR2 FYNNEI. CDR3 size: 13 residues. The covered CDR3 bases are TGTGCCAGCAGTGTTCAGGGTGCCTACGAG. It is translated as CASSVQGAYE. The complete CDR3 protein is CASSVQGAYEQYF.

This clone has at least ten counts. The read comes to an end 3 residues before the CDR3 does, leaving the germline J gene to fill in the end. The chain combines TRBV7-2 with TRBJ2-3; the D gene is possibly TRBD2 (5 bases). The V end lost 2 bases, the J end lost 2 bases, and 11 bases lay between the germline ends. The length of the CDR3 is 15 residues. Germline-derived CDR1 and CDR2 are SGHTA and FQGNSA. The CDR3 bases that were read are TGTGCCAGCAGCTTAAGCCAGCGGTTCACAGATACG. It is translated as CASSLSQRFTDT. The complete CDR3 protein is CASSLSQRFTDTQYF. Full variable domain (remainder filled in from reference TRBV7-2 and TRBJ2-3): GAGVSQSPSNKVTEKGKDVELRCDPISGHTALYWYRQSLGQGLEFLIYFQGNSAPDKSGLPSDRFSAERTGGSVSTLTIQRTQQEDSAVYLCASSLSQRFTDTQYFGPGTRLTVL.

This clone was recorded many times. With the read ending 3 residues before the CDR3 end, the germline J gene is used to fill in that end. V is TRBV19 and J is TRBJ1-5; possible D gene TRBD1, 6 bases. CDR1 and CDR2 (germline): LNHDA, SQIVND (reference sequence). CDR3 length: 16 residues. Trimming took 3 bases from V and 0 from J, leaving 12 bases between them. The CDR3 DNA, read in part, is TGTGCCAGTAGTATGGGCAGGGGATATAGCAATCAGCCC. Translation gives CASSMGRGYSNQP. The whole CDR3 reads CASSMGRGYSNQPQHF.

This clone came up many times. The read gets to within 3 residues of the CDR3 end, and the germline J gene fills in the rest. The V call is TRBV20-1, the J call TRBJ2-2; a possible D gene is TRBD1 (5 bases). The germline CDR1 and CDR2 sequences are DFQATT and SNEGSKA (reference sequence). The CDR3 totals 14 residues. The CDR3 DNA, read in part, is TGCAGTGCACAATGGGCAGGGTCAAGAGAAAAG. This gives the protein CSAQWAGSREK. The whole CDR3 is CSAQWAGSREKLFF.

This clone was seen repeatedly, ten times or more. Read sequence stops 3 residues before the CDR3 end, and the germline J gene provides the missing end. The V and J genes are TRBV5-4 and TRBJ1-2, with 9 bases lining up with TRBD1. Germline CDR1 reads SGHNT; CDR2 reads YYREEE (reference sequence). The CDR3 has 13 residues. The DNA read from the CDR3 is TGTGCCAGCAGAAGGGGGACAGGGTTCGGC. It encodes CASRRGTGFG. The full CDR3 sequence reads CASRRGTGFGYTF.

This clone was observed many times. The read comes to an end 3 residues before the CDR3 does, leaving the germline J gene to fill in the end. V and J are TRBV5-6 and TRBJ2-7; D not certain. The germline gives CDR1 SGHDT, CDR2 YYEEEE. With 4 bases removed from V and 0 bases from J, the gap between germline ends came to 11 bases. The CDR3 is 14 amino acids. The DNA read from the CDR3 is TGTGCCAGCAGCCTGGGTATGGCCTCCTACGAG. It is translated as CASSLGMASYE. The whole CDR3 protein reads CASSLGMASYEQYF.

With respect to this clone: The read terminates 3 residues ahead of where the CDR3 ends, so the germline J gene completes it. The genes are TRBV2 and TRBJ2-1, with TRBD2 matching over 12 bases. After removal of 6 bases from V and 7 bases from J, the junction contained 7 bases not matched to a gene. Germline CDR1 is SNHLY and CDR2 is FYNNEI. This CDR3 has 15 amino acids. Partial CDR3 DNA: TGTGCCAGCAGCGAACTAGCGGGAGGAATGAATGAG. This codes for CASSELAGGMNE. The CDR3, in full, reads CASSELAGGMNEQFF. The entire variable domain, with the rest obtained from reference TRBV2 and TRBJ2-1, is as follows: EPEVTQTPSHQVTQMGQEVILRCVPISNHLYFYWYRQILGQKVEFLVSFYNNEISEKSEIFDDQFSVERPDGSNFTLKIRSTKLEDSAMYFCASSELAGGMNEQFFGPGTRLTVL.

This clone appeared many times. Coverage ceases 3 residues before the CDR3 finishes, and the germline J gene fills in the end. The genes are TRBV19 and TRBJ2-7, with D possibly TRBD2 on 5 matching bases. Germline V gives CDR1 LNHDA, CDR2 SQIVND (reference sequence). The CDR3 has 19 residues. Trimming took 10 bases from V and 2 from J, leaving 33 bases between them. CDR3 DNA, as far as it was read: TGTGCCAACACCTTCATTCCCAACTGTCGGACCTTCGGGGCCTACGAG. Protein sequence: CANTFIPNCRTFGAYE. Given in full, the CDR3 is CANTFIPNCRTFGAYEQYF.

In this sample, this clone turned up many times. CDR3 protein: CASRRAGGPGTQYF. The sequenced part of the CDR3 DNA is TGTGCCAGTAGGAGAGCGGGAGGGCCTGGTACG. The chain combines TRBV19 with TRBJ2-3, with 10 bases that match TRBD2. The read falls 3 residues short of the CDR3 end, and the missing part is taken from the germline J gene. The germline gives CDR1 LNHDA, CDR2 SQIVND (reference sequence). CDR3 length equals 14 residues. V lost 6 bases to trimming and J lost 8 bases; unmatched junction nucleotides: 8.

For this clone: The read is 3 residues too short to cover the CDR3 end, so that end is filled in from the germline J gene. V usage is TRBV7-9 and J usage is TRBJ2-5; D is perhaps TRBD2 (6 bases). Germline V CDR1 and CDR2: SEHNR, FQNEAQ (reference sequence). The CDR3 runs to 13 residues. V lost 4 bases, J lost 2 bases, and 8 bases lay in between. The CDR3 reads CASSWGVQETQYF. Incomplete CDR3 DNA: TGTGCCAGCAGCTGGGGGGTACAAGAGACC. Full variable domain (outside the CDR3, taken from reference TRBV7-9 and TRBJ2-5): DTGVSQNPRHKITKRGQNVTFRCDPISEHNRLYWYRQTLGQGPEFLTYFQNEAQLEKSRLLSDRFSAERPKGSFSTLEIQRTEQGDSAMYLCASSWGVQETQYFGPGTRLLVL.

A note on this clone: The read ends 3 residues before the CDR3 terminus; that terminus is restored from the germline J gene. The rearrangement links TRBV18 to TRBJ1-2; unclear D gene. Germline V gene lookup returns CDR1 KGHSH and CDR2 LQKENI. The CDR3 is made up of 16 amino acids. The CDR3 region is CASSPRAEGGYNDYTF. CDR3 bases read: TGTGCCAGCTCACCACGAGCGGAAGGAGGGTACAATGAC.

In its sample, this clone was seen many times. The read ends 3 residues before the CDR3 terminus; that terminus is restored from the germline J gene. The rearrangement joins TRBV11-3 to TRBJ1-1, with no clear D. V was pared by 5 bases and J by 2 bases, with 9 bases between. Germline V gene lookup returns CDR1 SGHNT and CDR2 YENEEA. The CDR3 is 13 residues long. Incomplete CDR3 DNA: TGTGCCAGCAGCGCGGGGTTAAACACTGAA. Encoded protein: CASSAGLNTE. The CDR3 in its entirety is CASSAGLNTEAFF. Based on the CDR3 plus reference TRBV11-3 and TRBJ1-1, the full variable domain is EAGVVQSPRYKIIEKKQPVAFWCNPISGHNTLYWYLQNLGQGPELLIRYENEEAVDDSQLPKDRFSAERLKGVDSTLKIQPAELGDSAVYLCASSAGLNTEAFFGQGTRLTVV.

This clone came up many times. The read stops 3 residues short of the end of the CDR3; the missing end is completed from the germline J gene. This chain connects TRBV30 to TRBJ1-6; 7 nucleotides agree with TRBD1. Trimming cost V 3 bases and J 6 bases; bases outside gene matches: 2. Germline CDR1 and CDR2: GTSNPN and SVGIG (reference sequence). This CDR3 contains 13 residues. The CDR3 spells CAWRGQVNSPLHF. CDR3 bases read: TGTGCCTGGAGAGGACAGGTTAATTCACCC.

This clone was found a few times. This may be a read error, as it is one base from a much larger clone. The read stops 3 residues short of the end of the CDR3; the missing end is completed from the germline J gene. V usage is TRBV30 and J usage is TRBJ2-3; maybe TRBD1 (6 bases). This CDR3 spans 17 amino acids. Germline V gene lookup returns CDR1 GTSNPN and CDR2 SVGIG (reference sequence). The CDR3 loop is CAWSVTGPYPGNQPQYF. The sequenced CDR3 bases are TGTGCCTGGAGTGTCACAGGGCCCTACCCGGGCAATCAGCCG.

This clone was counted only a few times. The missing CDR3 end, 3 residues past where the read stops, is filled in from the germline J gene. The chain carries TRBV10-2 and TRBJ2-5; a possible D gene is TRBD2 (5 bases). Germline V gene sequence: CDR1 WSHSY, CDR2 SAAADI. The ends were cut back, 8 bases at V and 0 bases at J, with 16 bases in the middle. CDR3 size: 15 residues. The DNA read from the CDR3 is TGCGCCAGCGACTCCAGCGGATTGTACCAAGAGACC. It translates to CASDSSGLYQET. The entire CDR3 reads CASDSSGLYQETQYF.

This clone has just a few counts. The read terminates 3 residues ahead of where the CDR3 ends, so the germline J gene completes it. The rearrangement uses TRBV19 and TRBJ2-3, with D perhaps being TRBD1 or TRBD2 (6 bases each). This CDR3 is 18 amino acids long. Germline CDR1 is LNHDA and CDR2 is SQIVND (reference sequence). The CDR3 DNA, read in part, is TGTGCCAGTAGTTTCCGCGGGACACTCCTAGGACGCAATCAGCCG. Amino acids: CASSFRGTLLGRNQP. The entire CDR3 protein is CASSFRGTLLGRNQPQYF.

This clone was counted only a few times. This chain's CDR3 is CASTDREGRETQYF. The CDR3 DNA, read in part, is TGTGCCAGCACCGATAGAGAGGGCCGGGAGACC. This chain uses TRBV7-9 with TRBJ2-5, with D possibly TRBD2 on 5 matching bases. The missing CDR3 end, 3 residues past where the read stops, is filled in from the germline J gene. V dropped 7 bases and J dropped 5 bases, with 17 bases sitting between them. CDR1 and CDR2 (germline): SEHNR, FQNEAQ (reference sequence). This CDR3 is 14 amino acids long.